The 25 T cell receptor beta chains below come from one sample, sequenced in a study of blood T cells in healthy people across ages. A second PCR, run for about 7 to 12 cycles, used a sample-barcoded 5' primer plus a J-beta primer mix. In TCRdb, the 5' RACE reads were re-called with MiXCR into one record per CDR3 protein. The table shows 650,000 to 950,000 distinct CDR3 sequences, with 44% occurring only once. What was sequenced was blood. The receptors shown here come from a man between 60 and 70 years old in good health.

The chain links TRBV10-3 to TRBJ2-7, with 10 bases lining up with TRBD1. The CDR3 sequence is 13 residues long. With 4 bases clipped from V and 7 bases from J, the junction kept 4 bases outside the gene matches. Germline values: CDR1 ENHRY, CDR2 SYGVKD. The CDR3 reads CAISGTGGREQYF. CDR3 DNA sequence: TGTGCCATCAGTGGGACAGGGGGAAGGGAGCAGTACTTC.

The V call is TRBV4-3, the J call TRBJ2-7, with D unclear. CDR3 length equals 15 residues. Germline V gene sequence: CDR1 LGHNA, CDR2 YSLEER. The V end was cut by 0 bases, the J end by 8 bases, with 17 bases between. CDR3 region: CASSQDVVTSSQQYF. CDR3 bases: TGCGCCAGCAGCCAAGATGTGGTGACGTCTTCCCAGCAGTACTTC.

This clonotype has more than one count but fewer than ten. The V call is TRBV29-1, the J call TRBJ2-3; no firm D call. CDR3 length equals 13 residues. CDR1 and CDR2 from the germline V gene are SQVTM and ANQGSEA. Trimming removed 4 bases at V and 4 bases at J, with 12 bases between. The CDR3 DNA follows: TGCAGCGTTGCGCCTCGTTTATCAGATACGCAGTATTTT. Protein sequence: CSVAPRLSDTQYF.

The gene calls are TRBV29-1 and TRBJ2-7, with 13 bases lining up with TRBD2. Losses at the gene ends were 6 bases for V and 2 bases for J; bases not matched to a gene: 7. CDR3 length: 15 residues. The germline V gene has CDR1 SQVTM and CDR2 ANQGSEA. The DNA of the CDR3 is TGCAGCGTCCGGACTAGCGGGGGAGCCGCCTACGAGCAGTACTTC. Its translation: CSVRTSGGAAYEQYF.

In this sample, this clonotype turned up a few times. The chain links TRBV20-1 to TRBJ2-1; D may be TRBD2 (6 bases). Germline V gene lookup returns CDR1 DFQATT and CDR2 SNEGSKA (reference sequence). Trimming shortened V by 3 bases and J by 9 bases, and 12 bases separated the two germline ends. There are 12 residues in the CDR3. DNA of the CDR3: TGCAGTGCTAGTACGGGGCGGGGTGAGCAGTTCTTC. Translated, it gives CSASTGRGEQFF.

V gene TRBV27 combines with J gene TRBJ2-1; 10 bases are a match to TRBD2. The ends lost 6 bases at V and 5 bases at J; junction bases unmatched: 10. This CDR3 is built from 16 residues. Germline CDR1 and CDR2: MNHEY and SMNVEV (reference sequence). CDR3 amino acids: CASSSPLAGADNEQFF. The CDR3, as DNA: TGTGCCAGCAGCTCCCCTCTAGCGGGGGCGGACAATGAGCAGTTCTTC.

This chain uses TRBV11-2 with TRBJ2-3, with no clear D. Germline-derived CDR1 and CDR2 are SGHAT and FQNNGV. CDR3 length: 13 residues. V shed 0 bases and J shed 6 bases, with 7 bases lying between them. CDR3 nucleotide sequence: TGTGCCAGCAGCTTAGAAGCAGTGGATACGCAGTATTTT. This translates into CASSLEAVDTQYF. Full variable domain (rest looked up from reference TRBV11-2 and TRBJ2-3): EAGVAQSPRYKIIEKRQSVAFWCNPISGHATLYWYQQILGQGPKLLIQFQNNGVVDDSQLPKDRFSAERLKGVDSTLKIQPAKLEDSAVYLCASSLEAVDTQYFGPGTRLTVL.

The chain couples TRBV27 to TRBJ2-3; TRBD2 matches at 11 bases. Germline V gives CDR1 MNHEY, CDR2 SMNVEV (reference sequence). The V gene end was trimmed by 6 bases and the J gene end by 6 bases; junction bases not matched to a gene: 8. CDR3 length equals 15 residues. This chain's CDR3 is CASSSLAGAGDTQYF. In DNA, the CDR3 is TGTGCCAGCAGCTCACTAGCGGGGGCGGGGGATACGCAGTATTTT.

The rearrangement links TRBV15 to TRBJ2-2; possible D gene TRBD1, 5 bases. Germline CDR1 and CDR2: LNHNV and YYDKDF (reference sequence). Trimming pared 0 bases from V and 4 bases from J, leaving 15 bases between. CDR3 size: 17 residues. The CDR3 region has the DNA TGTGCCACCAGCAGAGACCTGACATCCGACAGCACCGGGGAGCTGTTTTTT. Translating it yields CATSRDLTSDSTGELFF.

The chain links TRBV5-5 to TRBJ1-2, with D perhaps TRBD1 (5 bases). V was cut by 4 bases and J by 6 bases, with 13 bases left in between. This CDR3 region has 13 residues. Germline CDR1 SGHKS, CDR2 YYEKEE (reference sequence). As DNA, the CDR3 is TGTGCCAGCAGCATGGGAGGGGAGAATGGCTACACCTTC. Encoded protein: CASSMGGENGYTF.

This clonotype was seen more than once but under ten times. J is TRBJ2-1 and V is TRBV7-8, with TRBD2 matching 14 bases. From germline, CDR1 is SGHVS and CDR2 FQNEAQ. The CDR3 extends over 16 amino acids. The trim removed 5 bases at V and 9 bases at J, leaving 9 bases unmatched. CDR3 in amino acids: CASSHRLAGGPGEQFF. The CDR3 nucleotides read TGTGCCAGCAGCCACAGACTAGCGGGGGGGCCAGGTGAGCAGTTCTTC.

In its sample, this clonotype was seen a few times. V is TRBV12-3 or TRBV12-4 and J is TRBJ2-1; 7 bases agree with TRBD1. The junction had 5 bases not matched to a gene; V was cut back by 6 bases and J by 6 bases. The CDR3 has 13 residues. As DNA, the CDR3 is TGTGCCAGCAGGCGAACAGGGGCCAATGAGCAGTTCTTC. This encodes CASRRTGANEQFF.

The V gene is TRBV27, the J gene TRBJ2-1, with 11 bases that match TRBD2. The junction had 5 bases not matched to a gene; V was cut back by 6 bases and J by 1 base. The CDR3 extends over 16 amino acids. CDR1 is MNHEY, CDR2 SMNVEV, per germline (reference sequence). CDR3 loop: CASRRTSGGSYNEQFF. Here the CDR3 DNA reads TGTGCCAGCAGACGCACTAGCGGGGGTTCCTACAATGAGCAGTTCTTC.

V gene TRBV29-1 combines with J gene TRBJ1-1, with 7 bases aligning to TRBD1. The CDR3 runs 12 residues. V lost 3 bases and J lost 8; bases outside the gene matches: 6. Germline CDR1 is SQVTM and CDR2 is ANQGSEA. CDR3 DNA: TGCAGCGTTGAGAGACAGGGCATGGAAGCTTTCTTT. It codes for CSVERQGMEAFF.

This clonotype appeared a few times. This chain joins TRBV7-2 and TRBJ2-5; D uncertain. Gene TRBJ2-7 matches the end of the DNA better, so the J call may be wrong. This CDR3 comprises 17 residues. Germline assignment: CDR1 SGHTA and CDR2 FQGNSA. The CDR3 nucleotides are TGTGCCAGCAGCTTAACTCTTCGTGACCGCGGCTCCGGCGAGCAGTACTTC. Translated, it gives CASSLTLRDRGSGEQYF.

In DNA form, the CDR3 reads TGTGCCAGCAGAGCCTCCGGGCCCGAGTCCGTCCGTGGCTACACCTTC. It yields the protein CASRASGPESVRGYTF. V and J are TRBV7-2 and TRBJ1-2; D unresolved. The CDR3 has 16 amino acids. V lost 6 bases and J lost 7, with 24 bases in between. Germline V lookup: CDR1 SGHTA, CDR2 FQGNSA.

A few counts support this clonotype. V gene TRBV25-1 combines with J gene TRBJ2-7, with TRBD2 identical over 7 bases. The germline V gene has CDR1 MGHDK and CDR2 SYGVNS. The CDR3 is made up of 15 amino acids. Losses at the gene ends were 2 bases for V and 3 bases for J; bases not matched to a gene: 7. CDR3 residues: CASSEGNGGYYEQYF. CDR3 bases: TGTGCCAGCAGTGAAGGGAACGGGGGGTACTACGAGCAGTACTTC.

The sample holds a few counts of this clonotype. This chain connects TRBV5-4 to TRBJ2-7, with 11 positions matching TRBD1. The germline CDR1 and CDR2 sequences are SGHNT and YYREEE (reference sequence). CDR3 length equals 15 residues. J gave up 2 bases and V 4 bases, and 5 bases lay outside the gene matches. As DNA, the CDR3 is TGTGCCAGCAGCCAAGGGACAGGGGGAGCCTACGAGCAGTACTTC. The encoded protein is CASSQGTGGAYEQYF.

This clonotype was seen a few times. The V gene is TRBV7-8, the J gene TRBJ2-3; D not certain. The germline V gene has CDR1 SGHVS and CDR2 FQNEAQ. Trimming took 5 bases from V and 6 from J, leaving 12 bases between them. This CDR3 is 13 amino acids long. CDR3 sequence reads: CASSPYPGDTQYF. Written as DNA, the CDR3 is TGTGCCAGCAGCCCCTACCCCGGCGATACGCAGTATTTT.

This clonotype showed up just a few times. The rearrangement links TRBV28 to TRBJ1-6, with TRBD1 matching over 9 bases. The V and J ends lost 3 bases and 10 bases, in that order; junction bases with no gene match: 4. The CDR3 covers 14 residues. CDR1 is MDHEN, CDR2 SYDVKM, per germline. CDR3 in DNA: TGTGCCAGCAGTTTGACAGGGGGGCTATCACCCCTCCACTTT. Its translation: CASSLTGGLSPLHF. Variable domain in full (rest from reference TRBV28 and TRBJ1-6): DVKVTQSSRYLVKRTGEKVFLECVQDMDHENMFWYRQDPGLGLRLIYFSYDVKMKEKGDIPEGYSVSREKKERFSLILESASTNQTSMYLCASSLTGGLSPLHFGNGTRLTVT.

This chain uses TRBV15 with TRBJ2-5; 14 nucleotides match TRBD2. This CDR3 is 15 amino acids long. In germline, CDR1 is LNHNV, CDR2 YYDKDF (reference sequence). V trimming: 3 bases; J trimming: 3 bases; junction bases outside the gene matches: 0. Here the CDR3 DNA reads TGTGCCACCAGCAGGGGACTAGCGGGGGAAGAGACCCAGTACTTC. Protein: CATSRGLAGEETQYF.

This clonotype was recorded at least ten times. The rearrangement links TRBV11-2 to TRBJ2-5; 7 nucleotides align to TRBD1. The germline V gene has CDR1 SGHAT and CDR2 FQNNGV. The junction had 4 bases not matched to a gene; V was cut back by 4 bases and J by 2 bases. The CDR3 runs to 14 residues. CDR3 sequence: CASSSGQSQETQYF. In DNA form, the CDR3 reads TGTGCCAGCAGCTCGGGACAGAGTCAAGAGACCCAGTACTTC.

V and J are TRBV7-9 and TRBJ2-5; D is unclear. The CDR3 runs to 12 residues. The germline V gene encodes CDR1 SEHNR and CDR2 FQNEAQ (reference sequence). The V end lost 7 bases, the J end lost 2 bases, and 8 bases lay between the germline ends. CDR3: CASTPSQETQYF. The CDR3 nucleotides read TGTGCCAGCACCCCCTCGCAAGAGACCCAGTACTTC.

At least ten counts were recorded for this clonotype. V is TRBV28 and J is TRBJ2-7; D gene ambiguous. V lost 2 bases to trimming and J lost 5 bases, with 16 bases between them. In germline, CDR1 is MDHEN, CDR2 SYDVKM. This CDR3 has 15 residues. CDR3 coding DNA: TGTGCCAGCAGTTTAGGCATACCAAGGAGCCACGAGCAGTACTTC. It translates to CASSLGIPRSHEQYF.

The rearrangement links TRBV6-2 or TRBV6-3 to TRBJ1-1; D remains ambiguous. V lost 6 bases and J lost 0, with 11 bases in between. The CDR3 has 14 amino acids. Germline values: CDR1 MNHEY, CDR2 SVGEGT. The CDR3 protein is CASSRWTLNTEAFF. In DNA form, the CDR3 reads TGTGCCAGCAGCCGATGGACCCTGAACACTGAAGCTTTCTTT.